The rows below give T cell receptor beta chains drawn from one sample of a study of a mutant IDH1 vaccine in newly diagnosed glioma. TCRdb's table, derived via immunoSEQ multiplex PCR, lists solely in-frame clones and lacks some. The data contain approximately 50,000 clones, 70% to 90% of them singletons. Antigen specificity for these receptors is unknown. The material sequenced was PBMCs, taken from a glioma patient whose treatment included an IDH1 peptide vaccine. All receptors derive from a man in his forties or fifties with glioma. Both conserved end residues are part of each CDR3. A D gene is named only where the DNA matches it firmly. Clone size is given for some rows only: seen once, a few or many times, or a class if the clone is expanded.

DNA: TGTGCCAGTAGTACCCTGGGATCGGGGGAGCAGTTCTTC
CDR3: CASSTLGSGEQFF
V: TRBV19
length: 13
J: TRBJ2-1
size: few
D: .

DNA: TGTGCCAGCAGCCAAGATGGCGCTGCCAAAAACATTCAGTACTTC
CDR3: CASSQDGAAKNIQYF
V: TRBV14
length: 15
J: TRBJ2-4
size: .
D: .

DNA: TGTGCCAGCATCCTGGGACAGGGGGATAATGAGCAGTTCTTC
CDR3: CASILGQGDNEQFF
V: TRBV5-5
length: 14
J: TRBJ2-1
size: .
D: TRBD1

DNA: TGTGCCACCTCGACTAGCGGTTACAATGAGCAGTTCTTC
CDR3: CATSTSGYNEQFF
V: TRBV10-3
length: 13
J: TRBJ2-1
size: .
D: TRBD2

DNA: TGTGCCAGCAGCTTAAATAGGGGGCTGGACTATGGCTACACCTTC
CDR3: CASSLNRGLDYGYTF
V: TRBV7-8
length: 15
J: TRBJ1-2
size: few
D: TRBD1

DNA: TGTGCCAGCATCCTTCGTGGCGGGAGTTTCTACAATGAGCAGTTCTTC
CDR3: CASILRGGSFYNEQFF
V: TRBV27
length: 16
J: TRBJ2-1
size: .
D: TRBD2

DNA: TGTGCCAGCAGCCCCAAAGAAAACGAGACTAGCGGGAGAATCCACGAGCAGTACTTC
CDR3: CASSPKENETSGRIHEQYF
V: TRBV9
length: 19
J: TRBJ2-7
size: once
D: TRBD2

DNA: TGCAGCGTTGAAGCCGTGGTTGGGGGGACCCAGTACTTC
CDR3: CSVEAVVGGTQYF
V: TRBV29-1
length: 13
J: TRBJ2-5
size: .
D: .

DNA: TGTGCCACCTCACCTGGGGGACAGGGCAATCAGCCCCAGCATTTT
CDR3: CATSPGGQGNQPQHF
V: TRBV19
length: 15
J: TRBJ1-5
size: .
D: TRBD1

DNA: TGCGCCAGCAGCCAAGAGGGGGGGATACAGGCCGGGTTGGGAAACACCATATATTTT
CDR3: CASSQEGGIQAGLGNTIYF
V: TRBV4-3
length: 19
J: TRBJ1-3
size: .
D: .

DNA: TGCAGCGTTGATGATGGCGGGTACATTCAGTACTTC
CDR3: CSVDDGGYIQYF
V: TRBV29-1
length: 12
J: TRBJ2-4
size: .
D: .

DNA: TGTGCCAGCAGGCCCGGGGCCGGTCGGCGTCAGCCCCAGCATTTT
CDR3: CASRPGAGRRQPQHF
V: TRBV6-5
length: 15
J: TRBJ1-5
size: .
D: .

DNA: TGTGCCAGCAGCGTAGAGGGACTAGCCAATGAGCAGTTCTTC
CDR3: CASSVEGLANEQFF
V: TRBV9
length: 14
J: TRBJ2-1
size: few
D: TRBD2

DNA: TGTGCCAGCAGTGAAGGACAGGGAACCTACGAGCAGTACTTC
CDR3: CASSEGQGTYEQYF
V: TRBV6-1
length: 14
J: TRBJ2-7
size: .
D: TRBD1

DNA: TGTGCCAGCAGCCGACAGGGGGCGCTTACGGGTGAGCAGTACTTC
CDR3: CASSRQGALTGEQYF
V: TRBV7-2
length: 15
J: TRBJ2-7
size: once
D: TRBD1

DNA: TGTGCCAGCAGTGAATATATTCATTCAGGGGTCGGCGGGCAGTACTTC
CDR3: CASSEYIHSGVGGQYF
V: TRBV25-1
length: 16
J: TRBJ2-7
size: .
D: .

DNA: TGTGCCAGCAGCTTTGGATCTGAAGTGGGGGAGCTGTTTTTT
CDR3: CASSFGSEVGELFF
V: TRBV7-9
length: 14
J: TRBJ2-2
size: .
D: .

DNA: TGCAGCGCAATACCCTGGACAGGGGAAACTTTCTTT
CDR3: CSAIPWTGETFF
V: TRBV29-1
length: 12
J: TRBJ1-1
size: .
D: TRBD1

DNA: TGTGCCAGCAGTAGAGACAGGGGTGCCCACGAGCAGTACTTC
CDR3: CASSRDRGAHEQYF
V: TRBV2
length: 14
J: TRBJ2-7
size: .
D: TRBD1

DNA: TGTGCCAGTAGTCCGGAGGGTCTGGATACGCAGTATTTT
CDR3: CASSPEGLDTQYF
V: TRBV19
length: 13
J: TRBJ2-3
size: once
D: .

DNA: TGTGCCACCGCCAAGGGGGGCCTCACTCAGCCCCAGCATTTT
CDR3: CATAKGGLTQPQHF
V: TRBV28
length: 14
J: TRBJ1-5
size: few
D: .

DNA: TGTGCCAGCAGCCGTACGAGGGGGGGCACTGAAGCTTTCTTT
CDR3: CASSRTRGGTEAFF
V: TRBV7-9
length: 14
J: TRBJ1-1
size: once
D: .

DNA: TGTGCCAGCTCACCTGACAGTACCACCTACGAGCAGTACTTC
CDR3: CASSPDSTTYEQYF
V: TRBV18
length: 14
J: TRBJ2-7
size: .
D: .

DNA: TGTGCCACCCCACAGGGTCCGAACACCGGGGAGCTGTTTTTT
CDR3: CATPQGPNTGELFF
V: TRBV25-1
length: 14
J: TRBJ2-2
size: .
D: .

DNA: TGTGCCAGCAGTTACTCGAGAAGGGACAAGCAGTACTTC
CDR3: CASSYSRRDKQYF
V: TRBV6-5
length: 13
J: TRBJ2-7
size: .
D: .

DNA: TGTGCCAGCAGCTTTACAGGGGACGCAGATACGCAGTATTTT
CDR3: CASSFTGDADTQYF
V: TRBV7-2
length: 14
J: TRBJ2-3
size: few
D: TRBD1

DNA: TGTGCCAGCAGCTTATTGGGCGGATGGCTGGAGGGGGGGAGTTATGGCTACACCTTC
CDR3: CASSLLGGWLEGGSYGYTF
V: TRBV7-9
length: 19
J: TRBJ1-2
size: .
D: .

DNA: TGTGCCAGCAGTGAAGCCTGGGGAGAAGGAGATACGCAGTATTTT
CDR3: CASSEAWGEGDTQYF
V: TRBV6-1
length: 15
J: TRBJ2-3
size: .
D: .

DNA: TGTGCCAGCAGCAAAGGGCGAGGGAAAGGGGAGACCCAGTACTTC
CDR3: CASSKGRGKGETQYF
V: TRBV21-1
length: 15
J: TRBJ2-5
size: .
D: .

DNA: TGTGCCAGCAGCTTCCGGGCTCGCAATCAGCCCCAGCATTTT
CDR3: CASSFRARNQPQHF
V: TRBV5-8
length: 14
J: TRBJ1-5
size: .
D: .

DNA: TGTGCCAGCAGCTGGGACCAGCCCGGGGAGCTGTTTTTT
CDR3: CASSWDQPGELFF
V: TRBV27
length: 13
J: TRBJ2-2
size: .
D: .

DNA: TGTGCCAGCAAAATCCAGGGACAGGGGAAAATTCAGTACTTC
CDR3: CASKIQGQGKIQYF
V: TRBV6-6
length: 14
J: TRBJ2-4
size: .
D: TRBD1

DNA: TGCGCCAGCAGCCAGGACAGGGTCTATGGCTACACCTTC
CDR3: CASSQDRVYGYTF
V: TRBV4-3
length: 13
J: TRBJ1-2
size: .
D: TRBD1

DNA: TGTGCCAGCAGCCCAAACCCGGGACAAGTCTCCGGAAACACCATATATTTT
CDR3: CASSPNPGQVSGNTIYF
V: TRBV5-6
length: 17
J: TRBJ1-3
size: .
D: .

DNA: TGTGCCAGCAGCTTGGGGGCAACTCGCTCCTACAATGAGCAGTTCTTC
CDR3: CASSLGATRSYNEQFF
V: TRBV5-6
length: 16
J: TRBJ2-1
size: .
D: .

DNA: TGTGCCATCAGTGGGGGTACTGCGTACGAGCAGTACTTC
CDR3: CAISGGTAYEQYF
V: TRBV10-3
length: 13
J: TRBJ2-7
size: .
D: .

DNA: TGTGCCAGCAGCCCCCTCCGGGGGTCCTACGAGCAGTACTTC
CDR3: CASSPLRGSYEQYF
V: TRBV5-5
length: 14
J: TRBJ2-7
size: once
D: .

DNA: TGTGCCAGCAGTGTACCCAGGACAGGGAACACTGAAGCTTTCTTT
CDR3: CASSVPRTGNTEAFF
V: TRBV28
length: 15
J: TRBJ1-1
size: .
D: TRBD1